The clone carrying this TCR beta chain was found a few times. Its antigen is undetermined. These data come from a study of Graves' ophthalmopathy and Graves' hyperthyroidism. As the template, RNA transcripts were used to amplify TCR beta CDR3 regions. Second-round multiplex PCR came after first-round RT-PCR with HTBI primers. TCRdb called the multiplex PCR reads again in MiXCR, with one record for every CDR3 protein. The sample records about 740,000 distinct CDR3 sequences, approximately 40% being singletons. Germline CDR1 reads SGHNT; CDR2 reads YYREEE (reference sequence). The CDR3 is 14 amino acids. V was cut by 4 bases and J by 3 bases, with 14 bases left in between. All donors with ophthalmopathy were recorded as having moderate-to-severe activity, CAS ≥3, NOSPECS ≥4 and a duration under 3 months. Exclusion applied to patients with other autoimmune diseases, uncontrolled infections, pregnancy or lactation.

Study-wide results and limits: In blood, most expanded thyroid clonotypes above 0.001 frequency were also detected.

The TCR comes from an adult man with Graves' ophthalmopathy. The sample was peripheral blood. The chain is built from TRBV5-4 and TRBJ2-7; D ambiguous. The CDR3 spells CASSQENVGYEQYF. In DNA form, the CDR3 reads TGTGCCAGCAGCCAAGAGAACGTCGGCTACGAGCAGTACTTC.